Below, 27 T cell receptor beta chains from the same sample are listed, as sequenced in a study of blood T cells in healthy people across ages. Then a second PCR, running roughly 7 to 11 cycles, was carried out with a sample-barcoded 5' primer and a J-beta primer mix. TCRdb itself ran the 5' RACE reads through MiXCR, one entry per CDR3 protein. The profile covers over 600,000 distinct CDR3 sequences, with about 61% appearing a single time and 25% to 30% taken by the ten largest. Sequenced material: blood. The receptors stem from a man aged 40-49 years in good health.

This chain uses TRBV6-5 with TRBJ2-7; D uncertain. Looked up from germline, CDR1 is MNHEY and CDR2 is SVGAGI. The CDR3 contains 13 residues. V lost 6 bases and J lost 2, with 11 bases in between. The CDR3 bases are TGTGCCAGCAGACGAAGTGGCCCCTACGAGCAGTACTTC. Amino acids: CASRRSGPYEQYF.

This clonotype was counted between two and nine times. This rearrangement joins TRBV27 to TRBJ2-5; TRBD2 aligns across 14 bases. The CDR3 is 18 residues long. Trimming took 0 bases from V and 5 from J; bases not matched to a gene: 8. Germline lookup yields CDR1 MNHEY and CDR2 SMNVEV (reference sequence). In nucleotides, the CDR3 is TGTGCCAGCAGTTTATCGGGACTAGCGGGAGATTTAAGGGAGACCCAGTACTTC. It is translated as CASSLSGLAGDLRETQYF.

The chain recombines TRBV27 with TRBJ1-4; 8 nucleotides match TRBD1. Looked up from germline, CDR1 is MNHEY and CDR2 is SMNVEV (reference sequence). Trimming cost V 5 bases and J 1 base; bases outside gene matches: 3. The CDR3 is 15 residues long. In nucleotides, the CDR3 is TGTGCCAGCAGTCCGGGGACAGGAACTAATGAAAAACTGTTTTTT. It encodes CASSPGTGTNEKLFF.

The chain carries TRBV5-1 and TRBJ1-2; maybe TRBD1 (5 bases). Germline CDR1 is SGHRS and CDR2 is YFSETQ. V was shortened by 0 bases and J by 7 bases, with 19 bases between the two germline ends. The CDR3 is 16 amino acids. CDR3: CASSLVYRGQRGGYTF. The CDR3 DNA is TGCGCCAGCAGCTTGGTCTATCGGGGTCAGAGGGGTGGCTACACCTTC.

This sequence joins TRBV27 and TRBJ2-3; D remains unclear. Germline V gene lookup returns CDR1 MNHEY and CDR2 SMNVEV (reference sequence). V was clipped by 7 bases and J by 2 bases, with 13 bases between them. The CDR3 totals 14 residues. The CDR3 loop is CASNTLPFTDTQYF. For the CDR3, the DNA is TGTGCCAGCAACACCCTACCGTTCACAGATACGCAGTATTTT.

V gene TRBV28 combines with J gene TRBJ2-5; 10 nucleotides agree with TRBD2. The CDR3 runs 15 residues. The germline V gene encodes CDR1 MDHEN and CDR2 SYDVKM. The V gene end was trimmed by 4 bases and the J gene end by 11 bases; junction bases not matched to a gene: 13. CDR3 residues: CASSSGTSVYDEQYF. The CDR3 DNA follows: TGTGCCAGCAGTTCAGGGACTAGCGTTTACGATGAGCAGTACTTC.

The V and J genes are TRBV7-9 and TRBJ2-4, with 10 bases that match TRBD1. Gene TRBJ2-7 matches the end of the DNA better, so the J call may be wrong. The germline CDR1 and CDR2 sequences are SEHNR and FQNEAQ (reference sequence). There are 15 residues in the CDR3. The CDR3 region has the DNA TGTGCCAGCAGCTTAGCCGGGACAGGGGCCCTCGAGCAGTACTTC. Translated, it gives CASSLAGTGALEQYF.

The gene calls are TRBV4-2 and TRBJ1-2; D perhaps matches TRBD1 (5 bases). Germline assignment: CDR1 LGHNA and CDR2 YNFKEQ. CDR3 length: 17 amino acids. Between the trimmed V and J ends, which lost 0 bases and 1 base, there was a span of 15 bases. The CDR3 loop reads CASSQESSGQNNYGYTF. The CDR3 DNA sequence: TGTGCCAGCAGCCAAGAAAGTTCTGGACAAAATAACTATGGCTACACCTTC.

The chain uses TRBV6-2 or TRBV6-3 and TRBJ2-3; 8 bases match TRBD1. The junction had 9 bases not matched to a gene; V was cut back by 0 bases and J by 1 base. Germline V gene data show CDR1 as MNHEY and CDR2 as SVGEGT. The CDR3 has 18 amino acids. The CDR3, as DNA: TGTGCCAGCAGTTACTCGACCGACAGGGGAGTGGGCACAGATACGCAGTATTTT. It encodes CASSYSTDRGVGTDTQYF.

This clonotype occurred a few times. The J gene is TRBJ2-5, the V gene TRBV7-9; TRBD2 is a possible D gene (7 bases). The CDR3 is 14 amino acids. Germline CDR1 reads SEHNR; CDR2 reads FQNEAQ (reference sequence). Trimming took 7 bases from V and 2 from J, leaving 14 bases between them. The CDR3 coding sequence is TGTGCCAGCACCGGGGGGCTAGTACAAGAGACCCAGTACTTC. This codes for CASTGGLVQETQYF.

The chain uses TRBV20-1 and TRBJ2-3, with 10 bases aligning to TRBD1. There are 14 residues in the CDR3. Trimming removed 5 bases from V and 2 bases from J; junction bases left unmatched: 4. Germline V CDR1 and CDR2: DFQATT, SNEGSKA (reference sequence). The CDR3 region is CSASGTGDTDTQYF. The CDR3 DNA reads as TGCAGTGCTTCCGGGACAGGGGACACAGATACGCAGTATTTT.

The CDR3 spells CSVGEGDNYGYTF. The CDR3 DNA is TGCAGCGTTGGGGAAGGGGACAACTATGGCTACACCTTC. The V and J genes are TRBV29-1 and TRBJ1-2, with D tentatively TRBD1 (5 bases). The V end lost 4 bases, the J end lost 2 bases, and 11 bases lay between the germline ends. Germline V gene data show CDR1 as SQVTM and CDR2 as ANQGSEA. CDR3 length: 13 residues.

There are a few counts of this clonotype. This chain links TRBV5-6 with TRBJ2-1, with TRBD2 matching over 10 bases. The V gene end was trimmed by 3 bases and the J gene end by 8 bases; junction bases not matched to a gene: 14. CDR1 and CDR2 from the germline V gene are SGHDT and YYEEEE. This CDR3 comprises 17 residues. This CDR3 reads CASSSSRTSGDQDEQFF. The DNA for the CDR3 is TGTGCCAGCAGCTCCTCCCGCACTAGCGGGGACCAGGATGAGCAGTTCTTC.

The gene calls are TRBV7-9 and TRBJ2-7; D is ambiguous. CDR1 SEHNR and CDR2 FQNEAQ come from the germline V gene (reference sequence). Trimming took off 5 bases at V and 7 bases at J, with 12 bases between the two ends. This CDR3 region has 12 residues. The CDR3 bases are TGTGCCAGCAGCGGGGAATGGGGTGAGCAGTACTTC. Its translation: CASSGEWGEQYF.

The chain couples TRBV28 to TRBJ2-7; D gene unclear. Germline V gene sequence: CDR1 MDHEN, CDR2 SYDVKM. The V end was cut by 4 bases, the J end by 6 bases, with 10 bases between. The CDR3 length is 12 residues. The CDR3, as DNA: TGTGCCAGCAGTTCCGGATTGGTCGAGCAGTACTTC. Amino acids: CASSSGLVEQYF.

This clonotype was found a few times. J is TRBJ2-5 and V is TRBV5-1; 11 bases align to TRBD2. This CDR3 comprises 17 residues. Germline loops: CDR1 SGHRS, CDR2 YFSETQ. The trim removed 4 bases at V and 4 bases at J, leaving 12 bases unmatched. The CDR3 loop reads CASSPLGLAGTRETQYF. CDR3 nucleotide sequence: TGCGCCAGCAGCCCACTTGGACTAGCGGGTACACGAGAGACCCAGTACTTC.

J is TRBJ1-2 and V is TRBV7-2; D is ambiguous. The V and J ends lost 0 bases and 0 bases respectively, with 11 bases between them. The CDR3 contains 16 residues. CDR1 SGHTA and CDR2 FQGNSA come from the germline V gene. Written as DNA, the CDR3 is TGTGCCAGCAGCTTAGCGCTGGGCACTACTAACTATGGCTACACCTTC. Translation gives CASSLALGTTNYGYTF.

Comments on this clonotype: At one boundary the junction diverges from the germline segment, which might be a read error. The chain carries TRBV25-1 and TRBJ2-5; TRBD1 agrees at 11 bases. This CDR3 spans 16 amino acids. The V gene's germline CDR1 is MGHDK and CDR2 SYGVNS. This CDR3 reads CASSRGRTGGGETLYF. CDR3 in DNA: TGTGCCAGCAGTCGTGGTAGGACAGGGGGCGGAGAGACCCTGTACTTC.

The chain joins TRBV28 to TRBJ2-1; 7 bases are a match to TRBD2. V lost 5 bases and J lost 4; bases outside the gene matches: 26. The CDR3 is 21 residues long. Germline lookup yields CDR1 MDHEN and CDR2 SYDVKM. CDR3 in DNA: TGTGCCAGCAGTCCATACGGACTAGGGAAAACCAACGAAGCCTCGTACAATGAGCAGTTCTTC. Translated: CASSPYGLGKTNEASYNEQFF.

The chain recombines TRBV28 with TRBJ1-5; D unresolved. Trimming shortened V by 3 bases and J by 0 bases, and 6 bases separated the two germline ends. The CDR3 sequence is 14 residues long. Germline-derived CDR1 and CDR2 are MDHEN and SYDVKM. The CDR3 loop is CASSFIDSNQPQHF. DNA for the CDR3: TGTGCCAGCAGTTTTATCGATAGCAATCAGCCCCAGCATTTT.

This sequence joins TRBV3-1 and TRBJ1-1; D call uncertain. V gave up 3 bases and J gave up 2 bases, with 7 bases separating them. CDR1 and CDR2 from the germline V gene are LGHDT and YNNKEL (reference sequence). CDR3 length: 13 residues. The CDR3 sequence is CASSQKSNTEAFF. DNA of the CDR3: TGTGCCAGCAGCCAGAAAAGCAACACTGAAGCTTTCTTT.

The chain couples TRBV7-9 to TRBJ2-4, with TRBD2 as a possible D gene (6 bases). The J call may be wrong; the DNA end is better matched by TRBJ2-7. Germline V gene data show CDR1 as SEHNR and CDR2 as FQNEAQ (reference sequence). The CDR3 is 17 residues long. CDR3 residues: CASVQLRLGTGAYEQYF. CDR3 nucleotide sequence: TGTGCCAGCGTTCAGTTACGATTGGGGACTGGGGCCTACGAGCAGTACTTC.

J is TRBJ2-5 and V is TRBV5-1; 8 bases are a match to TRBD1. With the DNA end fitting TRBJ2-7 better, the J assignment may be wrong. Germline-derived CDR1 and CDR2 are SGHRS and YFSETQ. The CDR3 is 16 amino acids. CDR3 DNA sequence: TGCGCCAGCAGCTTAAGATCGGGACAGGAGGGACCCGAGCAGTACTTC. It translates to CASSLRSGQEGPEQYF.

The sample holds many counts of this clonotype. The gene calls are TRBV4-3 and TRBJ1-1, with TRBD1 identical over 8 bases. The CDR3 is 16 amino acids. Germline loops: CDR1 LGHNA, CDR2 YSLEER. V shed 0 bases and J 4 bases; nucleotides not matched to a gene: 7. The chain's CDR3 is CASSQDPTGVGTEAFF. The CDR3 DNA reads as TGCGCCAGCAGCCAAGACCCGACAGGGGTGGGCACTGAAGCTTTCTTT.

This clonotype has a count of ten or more. V and J are TRBV3-1 and TRBJ2-7; TRBD2 matches 12 bases. This CDR3 is built from 19 residues. CDR1 and CDR2 (germline): LGHDT, YNNKEL (reference sequence). J was trimmed by 0 bases and V by 4 bases; bases with no gene match: 13. CDR3: CASSLERTSGARVSYEQYF. CDR3 in DNA: TGTGCCAGCAGCCTAGAAAGGACTAGCGGGGCTCGAGTCTCCTACGAGCAGTACTTC.

The V call is TRBV4-3, the J call TRBJ2-5, with 9 bases aligning to TRBD1. Matching the DNA end better, TRBJ2-7 makes the J call doubtful. The CDR3 consists of 14 residues. The germline V gene encodes CDR1 LGHNA and CDR2 YSLEER. CDR3 sequence (DNA): TGCGCCAGCAGCCAAGAGTGGACAGGGGCCGAGCAGTACTTC. Translation gives CASSQEWTGAEQYF.

The V and J genes are TRBV9 and TRBJ1-2; TRBD1 might be the D (5 bases). Trimming removed 4 bases at V and 3 bases at J, with 19 bases between. Germline lookup yields CDR1 SGDLS and CDR2 YYNGEE. This CDR3 comprises 16 residues. The DNA of the CDR3 is TGTGCCAGCAGCCCGCCTCAGGAGGGCAGGGACTATGGCTACACCTTC. The encoded protein is CASSPPQEGRDYGYTF.